This T cell receptor (beta chain) was retrieved from a study of metastatic and nonmetastatic thyroid tumors. Study background: Malignant thyroid and benign thyroid patients provided blood and tumor or nodule tissue whose repertoires were compared.

Study results and caveats: TCR beta diversity was reportedly significantly higher in malignant thyroid tumors than benign nodules, in blood and tumor.

Treatment of any kind had been given to no patient before thyroid surgery. Points on this clone: Its antigen is unknown.

Per the original methods: The authors used CDR3 differences across clinicopathological groups to build a distant-metastasis classifier for papillary thyroid cancer. TCRdb reanalyzed the PCR reads with MiXCR. Here the V and J calls rest on TCRdb's processing, not on the authors' analysis. The sample has around 70,000 clones, more than 15% seen once. V lost 3 bases, J lost 1 base, and 9 bases lay in between. This CDR3 comprises 13 residues. Germline CDR1 reads GTSNPN; CDR2 reads SVGIG (reference sequence). The sequenced material came from blood. The rearrangement links TRBV30 to TRBJ1-1; D call uncertain. The TCR originated in a female donor with papillary thyroid cancer or a benign thyroid nodule (not recorded which). Some clones in this sample may be carry-over from other donors' samples. In nucleotides, the CDR3 is TGTGCCTGGAGCGGTCAGGCGAACACTGAAGCTTTCTTT. The encoded protein is CAWSGQANTEAFF. The full variable domain, in which reference TRBV30 and TRBJ1-1 provide the parts outside the CDR3, is SQTIHQWPATLVQPVGSPLSLECTVEGTSNPNLYWYRQAAGRGLQLLFYSVGIGQISSEVPQNLSASRPQDRQFILSSKKLLLSDSGFYLCAWSGQANTEAFFGQGTRLTVV.